The T cell receptor (beta chain) under discussion was sequenced for a study of neurological immune-mediated disorders. In this sample, this clonotype turned up many times. Compared with germline, one end of the junction differs, possibly owing to a read error. This CDR3 is built from 16 residues. CDR1 is SGHRS and CDR2 is YFSETQ in the germline V gene. TCRdb used MiXCR to reprocess the 5' RACE reads, holding one entry per CDR3 protein. This table has fewer than 80,000 distinct CDR3 sequences, roughly 5.6% appearing once. The clonotype was recovered from a young woman with multiple sclerosis. The material sequenced was PBMCs. This sequence joins TRBV5-1 and TRBJ1-6, with 7 bases fitting TRBD1. CDR3 residues: CASSLARQGEGSPLNF. The CDR3 DNA sequence: TGCGCCAGCAGCTTGGCCAGGCAGGGGGAGGGTTCACCCCTCAACTTT.